This TCR beta chain was recovered during a study of human T cells and chemical hapten exposure. Study as a whole: It was small differences in pooled library volume that mainly caused per-sample TCR yields to vary. Study-level results: TCRs at high frequency, those above 1 in 1000, did not change with DPC sensitization.

Researchers extracted total RNA from unfractionated whole blood. CDR1 is ENHRY, CDR2 SYGVKD, per germline. The CDR3 loop spans 14 amino acids. The J segment lost 6 bases and the V segment lost 11 bases, leaving 9 bases of the junction unmatched. With respect to this clonotype: Its antigen is not known.

In the original processing: With a range of about 20,000 to 690,600, the median per sample was 95,638 TCRs. TCRdb recomputed calls from the 5' RACE reads with MiXCR, one row per CDR3 protein. The V and J calls were determined by TCRdb, not by the authors. The sample includes roughly 110,000 distinct CDR3 sequences, more than 15% seen only once; the top ten take 2.8%. This sequence was found in a human donor in good health. The V gene is TRBV10-3, the J gene TRBJ2-3; 12 nucleotides line up with TRBD2. The CDR3 DNA reads TGTGCCCTCCGACTAGCGGGAGACCAGGATACGCAGTATTTT. Encoded protein: CALRLAGDQDTQYF.